Listed below are T cell receptor beta chains from one sample, sequenced in a study of beta chain features in type 1 diabetes. Measured with immunoSEQ multiplex PCR; TCRdb has only the in-frame clones, and not every one. The sample consists of about 900,000 clones, roughly a sixth of them appearing once. The specimen sequenced was naive CD4+ T cells from blood. These receptors all stem from a woman in her late teens or twenties in good health. Each CDR3 is given with its conserved first and last residue. A D gene is named only where the DNA matches it firmly. Clone size is given for some rows only: seen once, a few or many times, or a class if the clone is expanded.

. | . | TRBJ2-3 | TRBV28 | TGTGCCAGCAATCTCCCGGGAAAAGATACGCAGTATTTT | CASNLPGKDTQYF
. | few | TRBJ2-1 | TRBV18 | TGTGCCAGCTCACCCATGGCAGGGGAGAATGAGCAGTTCTTC | CASSPMAGENEQFF
. | . | TRBJ2-7 | TRBV5-4 | TGTGCCAGCAGCTTGGAAGGCGGTTCCTACGAGCAGTACTTC | CASSLEGGSYEQYF
TRBD2 | few | TRBJ2-7 | TRBV11-2 | TGTGCCAGCAGCTCACGACTAGCGGGAGGAAGGGCCTACGAGCAGTACTTC | CASSSRLAGGRAYEQYF
TRBD2 | . | TRBJ2-7 | TRBV18 | TGTGCCAGCTCCCCCGCAGGGACTAGCGGAATCTACGAGCAGTACTTC | CASSPAGTSGIYEQYF
. | few | TRBJ2-1 | TRBV12-5 | TGTGCTAGTGGTTTAGAGAGCTCCTACAATGAGCAGTTCTTC | CASGLESSYNEQFF
. | . | TRBJ1-3 | TRBV6-5 | TGTGCCAGCAAGGTTGACTCTGGAAACACCATATATTTT | CASKVDSGNTIYF
TRBD2 | few | TRBJ2-7 | TRBV9 | TGTGCCAGCACCCGGGGGGAAGCCCCCTACGAGCAGTACTTC | CASTRGEAPYEQYF
. | few | TRBJ2-5 | TRBV7-9 | TGTGCCAGCAGCTCGGCGTGGAGAGAGACCCAGTACTTC | CASSSAWRETQYF
TRBD2 | few | TRBJ2-1 | TRBV2 | TGTGCCAGCGCGACTAGCAACAGTGAGCAGTTCTTC | CASATSNSEQFF
. | . | TRBJ1-2 | TRBV5-1 | TGCGCCAGCAGCGCAGGGTGGGGTAGCTATGGCTACACCTTC | CASSAGWGSYGYTF
. | few | TRBJ2-2 | TRBV27 | TGTGCCAGCAGTAAGACAAGGGCATCGGGCACCGGGGAGCTGTTTTTT | CASSKTRASGTGELFF
TRBD2 | . | TRBJ2-7 | TRBV18 | TGTGCCAGCTCACCTGGACTAGTTCCCACCTACGAGCAGTACTTC | CASSPGLVPTYEQYF
TRBD1 | . | TRBJ1-4 | TRBV6-1 | TGTGCCAGCAGTGAAAGGGACAGGGTTCTGTTTTTT | CASSERDRVLFF
. | . | TRBJ1-1 | TRBV4-3 | TGCGCCAGCAGCCAAGAATGGGGACGTGAAGCTTTCTTT | CASSQEWGREAFF
TRBD1 | . | TRBJ2-5 | TRBV10-3 | TGTGCCATCAGACCGGGACAGAAGTACCAAGAGACCCAGTACTTC | CAIRPGQKYQETQYF
TRBD2 | . | TRBJ2-1 | TRBV4-2 | TGTGCCAGCAGCTTGAGGCTAGCGGGAGGGGGACTGGATGAGCAGTTCTTC | CASSLRLAGGGLDEQFF
TRBD1 | few | TRBJ2-5 | TRBV29-1 | TGCAGCGTTGACAGGGGGCGTAAAGAGACCCAGTACTTC | CSVDRGRKETQYF
. | few | TRBJ1-6 | TRBV7-9 | TGTGCCAGCAGCGGGGTCTCTAATTCACCCCTCCACTTT | CASSGVSNSPLHF
. | few | TRBJ2-6 | TRBV15 | TGTGCCACCAGCAGCGACGGGACCTCGTTCGCTTTC | CATSSDGTSFAF
TRBD2 | . | TRBJ2-1 | TRBV19 | TGTGCCAGTAGTTCCCTAGCGGGAGCCTACAATGAGCAGTTCTTC | CASSSLAGAYNEQFF
TRBD1 | . | TRBJ2-2 | TRBV7-9 | TGTGCCAGCAGCTTAGGCGGGACAGGCGGCACCGGGGAGCTGTTTTTT | CASSLGGTGGTGELFF
TRBD2 | . | TRBJ2-1 | TRBV5-4 | TGTGCCAGCAGCTTGAAAATTCTTTGGCGGGGGAACAATGAGCAGTTCTTC | CASSLKILWRGNNEQFF
. | . | TRBJ1-5 | TRBV7-2 | TGTGCCAGCAGCCCAGACCCTGGGCAGCCCCAGCATTTT | CASSPDPGQPQHF
. | . | TRBJ2-1 | TRBV19 | TGTGCCAGTAGTCTTTGGTTAAAACCAGACAATGAGCAGTTCTTC | CASSLWLKPDNEQFF
TRBD1 | few | TRBJ2-2 | TRBV6-6 | TGTGCCAGCAGTTCAGGGGGCCGGAACACCGGGGAGCTGTTTTTT | CASSSGGRNTGELFF
. | few | TRBJ1-2 | TRBV5-1 | TGCGCCAGCAGCATCCGGTTCGGCGGAGATGGCTACACCTTC | CASSIRFGGDGYTF
. | . | TRBJ2-7 | TRBV18 | TGTGCCAGCTCACCCGCCATCACCGGGACTCAGAACGAGCAGTACTTC | CASSPAITGTQNEQYF
TRBD1 | . | TRBJ2-2 | TRBV7-8 | TGTGCCAGCAGCTTAGGACAGGGGGCGGGCGGGGAGCTGTTTTTT | CASSLGQGAGGELFF
. | few | TRBJ1-5 | TRBV27 | TGTGCCAGCAGAAAGGGAACAGGGCATCAGCCCCAGCATTTT | CASRKGTGHQPQHF
. | . | TRBJ2-3 | TRBV5-1 | TGCGCCAGCAGAGCAGGGAGCATCACAGATACGCAGTATTTT | CASRAGSITDTQYF
TRBD2 | . | TRBJ2-1 | TRBV7-2 | TGTGCCAGCAGCTTCGGGTGGTCTAGCGGTTACAATGAGCAGTTCTTC | CASSFGWSSGYNEQFF
. | . | TRBJ2-3 | TRBV9 | TGTGCCAGCGGGCGGTCGGGCCCCACAGATACGCAGTATTTT | CASGRSGPTDTQYF
. | . | TRBJ2-1 | TRBV7-9 | TGTGCCAGCAGCTTGGGGGGTTGGAATGAGCAGTTCTTC | CASSLGGWNEQFF
. | few | TRBJ2-1 | TRBV7-2 | TGTGCCAGCAGCTTCCCGACTATTAACAATGAGCAGTTCTTC | CASSFPTINNEQFF
TRBD2 | few | TRBJ2-2 | TRBV18 | TGTGCCAGCTCACCTTACCGCCGCGGGAGTGGCGAGGCCGGGGAGCTGTTTTTT | CASSPYRRGSGEAGELFF
. | few | TRBJ2-7 | TRBV28 | TGTGCCAGCAGTTTACGGGCCAAGCCGGGGGAGCAGTACTTC | CASSLRAKPGEQYF